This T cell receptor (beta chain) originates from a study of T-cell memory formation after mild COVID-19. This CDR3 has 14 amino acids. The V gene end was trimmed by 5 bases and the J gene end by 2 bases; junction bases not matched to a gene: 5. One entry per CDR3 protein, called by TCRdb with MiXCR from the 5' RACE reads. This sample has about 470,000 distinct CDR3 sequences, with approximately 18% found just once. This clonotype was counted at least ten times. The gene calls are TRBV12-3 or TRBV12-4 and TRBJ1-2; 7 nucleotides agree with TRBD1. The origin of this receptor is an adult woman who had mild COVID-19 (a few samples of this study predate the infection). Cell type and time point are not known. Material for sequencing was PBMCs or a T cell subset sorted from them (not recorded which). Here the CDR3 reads CASSPMTGNYGYTF. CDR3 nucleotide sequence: TGTGCCAGCAGTCCGATGACAGGGAACTATGGCTACACCTTC.